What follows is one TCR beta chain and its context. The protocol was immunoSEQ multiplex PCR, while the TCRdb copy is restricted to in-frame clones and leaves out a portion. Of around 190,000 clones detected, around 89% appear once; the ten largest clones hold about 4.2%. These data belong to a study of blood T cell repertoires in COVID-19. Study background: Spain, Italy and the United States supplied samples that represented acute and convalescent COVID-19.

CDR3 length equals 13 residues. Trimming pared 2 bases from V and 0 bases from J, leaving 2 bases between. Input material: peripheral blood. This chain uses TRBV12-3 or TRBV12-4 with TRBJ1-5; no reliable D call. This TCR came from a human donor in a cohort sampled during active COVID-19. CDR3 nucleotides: TGTGCCAGCAGTTTACATAGCAATCAGCCCCAGCATTTT. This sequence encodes CASSLHSNQPQHF.